This TCR beta chain was captured in a study of hypomethylating agent response in myelodysplastic syndrome. Original methodology: Approximately 1.7% of about 160,000 clonotypes matched previously reported viral-epitope-specific VDJdb entries. Some clones are missing from TCRdb's copy, which holds only in-frame ones; the method was immunoSEQ multiplex PCR. V, J and clone size derive from that table, while D and trimming were established from the DNA sequence. The table records 3,000 to 3,500 clones, roughly four fifths of them present only once. This clone was seen a single time. Germline lookup yields CDR1 SGHDN and CDR2 FVKESK. V lost 4 bases to trimming and J lost 2 bases, with 14 bases between them. CDR3 size: 16 residues.

Sequencing used bone marrow, obtained before or after starting hypomethylating agent treatment for myelodysplastic syndrome (not recorded which). The source is a human donor with myelodysplastic syndrome. The chain links TRBV14 to TRBJ2-2; tentatively, D is TRBD1 (5 bases). Written as DNA, the CDR3 is TGTGCCAGCAGCCGTCTTCGACAGACTAACACCGGGGAGCTGTTTTTT. Residues: CASSRLRQTNTGELFF.